This T cell receptor beta chain stems from a study of cytomegalovirus exposure and HLA in healthy donors. Amplification used 60 Vbeta primers and 13 Jbeta primers. Method: immunoSEQ multiplex PCR; TCRdb's copy keeps in-frame clones and lacks some. The sample lists some 120,000 clones, about 78% occurring once. V trimming: 10 bases; J trimming: 6 bases; junction bases outside the gene matches: 3. CDR1 is ENHRY, CDR2 SYGVKD, per germline. The CDR3 covers 12 residues. This clonotype was sampled from a female donor in good health and CMV-seronegative. Sequencing input: PBMCs. This sequence joins TRBV10-3 and TRBJ2-1, with 10 bases aligning to TRBD1. CDR3 in amino acids: CATGTGVNEQFF. The CDR3 DNA reads as TGTGCCACGGGGACAGGGGTCAATGAGCAGTTCTTC.